This passage covers 28 T cell receptor beta chains from one sample sequenced in a study of regulatory T cells in long-lasting Graves disease. iRepertoire HTBI primers and Arm-PCR of CDR3 regions built TCR beta libraries. TCRdb recomputed calls from the multiplex PCR reads with MiXCR, one row per CDR3 protein. The top ten hold 16% of the sample, which has 350,000 to 450,000 distinct CDR3 sequences, about 15% seen once. The time point was: newly diagnosed GD, antithyroid drugs for less than 3 months. The TCR library was made from RNA extracted from PBMCs. These data also featured in a second study, about T cells in Graves' hyperthyroidism and ophthalmopathy.

Sequencing was performed on peripheral blood mononuclear cells (PBMCs), taken at new diagnosis, from a patient treated with antithyroid drugs. The receptors stem from a young woman with Graves disease.

In its sample, this clonotype was seen many times. The rearrangement uses TRBV5-1 and TRBJ2-1, with D uncertain. The CDR3 consists of 16 residues. Germline V gene data show CDR1 as SGHRS and CDR2 as YFSETQ. The ends were cut back, 2 bases at V and 0 bases at J, with 12 bases in the middle. CDR3 loop: CASSLPASGSYNEQFF. The CDR3, as DNA: TGCGCCAGCAGCTTACCAGCTTCTGGCTCCTACAATGAGCAGTTCTTC.

The chain joins TRBV6-2 or TRBV6-3 to TRBJ1-2; D gene uncertain. This CDR3 has 14 residues. Germline V gene data show CDR1 as MNHEY and CDR2 as SVGEGT. V was shortened by 6 bases and J by 4 bases, with 15 bases between the two germline ends. CDR3 residues: CASRDAGNIYGYTF. CDR3 nucleotide sequence: TGTGCCAGCAGAGACGCAGGAAATATCTATGGCTACACCTTC.

This clonotype was observed many times. V usage is TRBV12-3 or TRBV12-4 and J usage is TRBJ2-1, with 14 bases that match TRBD2. V lost 9 bases and J lost 8; bases outside the gene matches: 3. There are 13 residues in the CDR3. The CDR3 here is CASTGLAGDEQFF. DNA for the CDR3: TGTGCCAGTACGGGACTAGCGGGGGATGAGCAGTTCTTC.

The chain couples TRBV29-1 to TRBJ2-6, with 10 bases fitting TRBD2. V shed 6 bases, J shed 0 bases, and the junction held 11 bases outside the gene matches. The CDR3 loop spans 18 amino acids. In germline, CDR1 is SQVTM, CDR2 ANQGSEA. CDR3: CSVVYGTSAPSGANVLTF. For the CDR3, the DNA is TGCAGCGTGGTTTACGGGACTAGCGCTCCCTCTGGGGCCAACGTCCTGACTTTC.

The gene calls are TRBV6-2 or TRBV6-3 and TRBJ2-7; 8 nucleotides agree with TRBD2. This CDR3 is built from 13 residues. V lost 10 bases and J lost 3; bases outside the gene matches: 8. CDR1 is MNHEY and CDR2 is SVGEGT in the germline V gene. CDR3 bases: TGTGCCACCAACCCGGGAGGGAACTACGAGCAGTACTTC. Its protein is CATNPGGNYEQYF.

V is TRBV2 and J is TRBJ1-5, with D perhaps matching TRBD1 (6 bases). The ends were cut back, 3 bases at V and 8 bases at J, with 11 bases in the middle. This CDR3 has 13 residues. The germline gives CDR1 SNHLY, CDR2 FYNNEI. CDR3 loop: CASSDTGYKPQHF. DNA for the CDR3: TGTGCCAGCAGTGATACAGGGTATAAGCCCCAGCATTTT.

The V gene is TRBV27, the J gene TRBJ2-1, with 13 bases identical to TRBD2. The CDR3 extends over 17 amino acids. With V trimmed by 4 bases and J by 5 bases, 8 bases remained unmatched. Germline lookup yields CDR1 MNHEY and CDR2 SMNVEV (reference sequence). CDR3 nucleotide sequence: TGTGCCAGCAGTTCCGGACTAGCGGGAGATGACAACAATGAGCAGTTCTTC. Translated: CASSSGLAGDDNNEQFF.

V usage is TRBV5-1 and J usage is TRBJ2-3; 9 bases align to TRBD2. With V trimmed by 0 bases and J by 4 bases, 6 bases remained unmatched. This CDR3 spans 16 amino acids. Per the germline V gene, CDR1 is SGHRS and CDR2 is YFSETQ. CDR3 sequence reads: CASSLGGSGSADTQYF. In DNA, the CDR3 is TGCGCCAGCAGCTTGGGAGGTAGCGGGAGCGCAGATACGCAGTATTTT.

This clonotype was seen more than once but under ten times. The chain employs TRBV5-1 and TRBJ1-1; maybe TRBD1 (5 bases). The germline CDR1 and CDR2 sequences are SGHRS and YFSETQ. The CDR3 contains 16 residues. V was cut by 2 bases and J by 0 bases, with 14 bases left in between. The CDR3 DNA follows: TGCGCCAGCAGCTTAGGTGGGGGTGGGATGAACACTGAAGCTTTCTTT. This translates into CASSLGGGGMNTEAFF.

This clonotype was detected ten times or more. V gene TRBV7-3 combines with J gene TRBJ2-2; D gene ambiguous. Looked up from germline, CDR1 is SGHTA and CDR2 is FQGTGA. V was cut by 6 bases and J by 2 bases, with 4 bases left in between. This CDR3 spans 12 amino acids. CDR3 nucleotide sequence: TGTGCCAGCAGTATAAACACCGGGGAGCTGTTTTTT. Protein: CASSINTGELFF.

This clonotype was counted at least ten times. The rearrangement links TRBV30 to TRBJ1-1; maybe TRBD1 (5 bases). Deletions cut 2 bases from V and 2 bases from J, with 9 bases between. Germline CDR1 is GTSNPN and CDR2 is SVGIG (reference sequence). This CDR3 is 13 amino acids long. The CDR3 DNA follows: TGTGCCTGGAGTCTAGGACATAACACTGAAGCTTTCTTT. This translates into CAWSLGHNTEAFF. Full variable domain (missing parts from reference TRBV30 and TRBJ1-1): SQTIHQWPATLVQPVGSPLSLECTVEGTSNPNLYWYRQAAGRGLQLLFYSVGIGQISSEVPQNLSASRPQDRQFILSSKKLLLSDSGFYLCAWSLGHNTEAFFGQGTRLTVV.

The count of this clonotype is one. The V call is TRBV18, the J call TRBJ2-7; tentative D call: TRBD1 (6 bases). Germline values: CDR1 KGHSH, CDR2 LQKENI. V lost 3 bases and J lost 0, with 9 bases in between. The CDR3 is 14 amino acids. The CDR3 nucleotides are TGTGCCAGCTCACCGGACAGCTTCTCCTACGAGCAGTACTTC. Translating gives CASSPDSFSYEQYF.

This clonotype was counted a few times. An end of the junction differs from the germline gene, which may be a read error. This sequence joins TRBV12-3 or TRBV12-4 and TRBJ1-1, with a possible D match to TRBD1 (6 bases). The CDR3 totals 12 residues. In nucleotides, the CDR3 is TGTGCCAGCAGTCGAACAGGGCGTGAGGCTCTCTTT. This codes for CASSRTGREALF.

This clonotype was observed at least ten times. The chain combines TRBV15 with TRBJ2-7, with TRBD2 identical over 8 bases. Germline trimming cut 2 bases from V and 4 bases from J; bases unmatched to any gene: 10. Germline CDR1 LNHNV, CDR2 YYDKDF (reference sequence). There are 16 residues in the CDR3. CDR3 nucleotide sequence: TGTGCCACCAGCAGAAACTCCGGGACTAGTGGTTACGAGCAGTACTTC. As protein: CATSRNSGTSGYEQYF.

This clonotype was observed at least ten times. Here the CDR3 reads CASSGDREGGGTDTQYF. DNA for the CDR3: TGTGCCAGCAGTGGAGACAGGGAGGGGGGCGGCACAGATACGCAGTATTTT. The genes are TRBV2 and TRBJ2-3, with D perhaps given as TRBD1 or TRBD2 (7 bases each). CDR1 SNHLY and CDR2 FYNNEI come from the germline V gene. With 4 bases removed from V and 1 base from J, the gap between germline ends came to 18 bases. The CDR3 is 17 residues long.

The chain carries TRBV13 and TRBJ1-3; the match to TRBD1 covers 7 bases. CDR1 and CDR2 from the germline V gene are PRHDT and FYEKMQ (reference sequence). The ends lost 5 bases at V and 2 bases at J; junction bases unmatched: 6. The CDR3 loop spans 15 amino acids. In DNA, the CDR3 is TGTGCCAGCAGCCATGGGACAGATCCTGGAAACACCATATATTTT. Protein sequence: CASSHGTDPGNTIYF.

This clonotype was seen ten or more times. CDR3 protein: CASSPRGGTEQFF. In DNA form, the CDR3 reads TGTGCCAGCAGCCCGAGGGGGGGCACTGAGCAGTTCTTC. This chain links TRBV7-9 with TRBJ2-1; tentatively, D is TRBD2 (7 bases). The CDR3 is made up of 13 amino acids. Germline V gives CDR1 SEHNR, CDR2 FQNEAQ (reference sequence). Trimming stripped 5 bases from V and 9 bases from J, with 14 bases between.

This chain links TRBV3-1 with TRBJ1-2, with D hard to call. Between the trimmed V and J ends, which lost 0 bases and 6 bases, there was a span of 17 bases. The CDR3 runs to 16 residues. Germline V gene lookup returns CDR1 LGHDT and CDR2 YNNKEL (reference sequence). The DNA for the CDR3 is TGTGCCAGCAGCCAAGAGGAGTGGGTTGAGGACGATGGCTACACCTTC. This gives the protein CASSQEEWVEDDGYTF.

The table lists this clonotype with a few counts. The chain recombines TRBV6-2 or TRBV6-3 with TRBJ2-1, with 8 bases fitting TRBD2. Trimming at V came to 7 bases and at J to 2 bases, leaving 10 bases not matched to a gene. Germline V CDR1 and CDR2: MNHEY, SVGEGT. The CDR3 totals 16 residues. CDR3 residues: CASTGGGAFPYNEQFF. CDR3 nucleotide sequence: TGTGCCAGCACCGGGGGGGGGGCTTTTCCCTACAATGAGCAGTTCTTC.

This clonotype occurred many times. This chain joins TRBV13 and TRBJ1-2; D gene unclear. The ends were cut back, 10 bases at V and 0 bases at J, with 18 bases in the middle. The CDR3 runs to 15 residues. Germline CDR1 and CDR2: PRHDT and FYEKMQ (reference sequence). CDR3 nucleotide sequence: TGTGCCACCCCCGAAAGCATCCCCCCTAACTATGGCTACACCTTC. It translates to CATPESIPPNYGYTF.

This clonotype has more than one count but fewer than ten. The chain links TRBV27 to TRBJ1-1; 8 bases agree with TRBD1. Germline CDR1 MNHEY, CDR2 SMNVEV (reference sequence). This CDR3 is 14 amino acids long. Trimming removed 4 bases from V and 5 bases from J; junction bases left unmatched: 6. CDR3 bases: TGTGCCAGCAGTTCTATTGACAGGGGAACTGAAGCTTTCTTT. Its protein is CASSSIDRGTEAFF.

V and J are TRBV19 and TRBJ1-2, with D perhaps TRBD1 (6 bases). Trimming stripped 4 bases from V and 1 base from J, with 16 bases between. This CDR3 has 16 amino acids. Germline assignment: CDR1 LNHDA and CDR2 SQIVND (reference sequence). CDR3 residues: CASSTPRQGNNYGYTF. CDR3 nucleotides: TGTGCCAGTAGTACCCCTAGGCAGGGGAATAACTATGGCTACACCTTC.

This clonotype was recorded many times. An end of the junction does not agree with germline; a read error may underlie this. The chain employs TRBV5-1 and TRBJ1-5, with D unresolved. The CDR3 is made up of 15 amino acids. Germline CDR1 SGHRS, CDR2 YFSETQ. For the CDR3, the DNA is TGTGCCAGCAGCTTTCAGTCGAGAGACAATCAGCCCCAGCATTTT. It encodes CASSFQSRDNQPQHF.

This clonotype was observed many times. This sequence joins TRBV24-1 and TRBJ1-5, with TRBD1 matching 7 bases. This CDR3 has 15 residues. The germline V gene has CDR1 KGHDR and CDR2 SFDVKD. V shed 1 base and J 4 bases; nucleotides not matched to a gene: 3. CDR3 region: CATSDLNRGNQPQHF. The CDR3, as DNA: TGTGCCACCAGTGATTTAAACAGGGGAAATCAGCCCCAGCATTTT.

There are many counts of this clonotype. The chain combines TRBV18 with TRBJ1-3; no clear D. CDR1 and CDR2 from the germline V gene are KGHSH and LQKENI. V was clipped by 1 base and J by 0 bases, with 13 bases between them. The CDR3 extends over 17 amino acids. CDR3 residues: CASSPRPYRRSGNTIYF. CDR3 DNA sequence: TGTGCCAGCTCACCACGACCATACAGACGCTCTGGAAACACCATATATTTT.

On this clonotype itself: This may stem from a read error, because a much larger clone lies one nucleotide away. The chain uses TRBV13 and TRBJ2-1; a possible D gene is TRBD2 (6 bases). CDR1 and CDR2 from the germline V gene are PRHDT and FYEKMQ (reference sequence). Trimming took 5 bases from V and 10 from J, leaving 18 bases between them. There are 14 residues in the CDR3. The CDR3: CASSIRGIADEQFF. The CDR3 nucleotides are TGTGCCAGCAGCATTCGGGGGATTGCCGACGAGCAGTTCTTC.

This sequence joins TRBV7-3 and TRBJ2-5; 10 bases align to TRBD1. From germline, CDR1 is SGHTA and CDR2 FQGTGA. With V trimmed by 1 base and J by 5 bases, 10 bases remained unmatched. CDR3 length: 17 residues. The CDR3 spells CASSLIGTGVFGETQYF. The CDR3 DNA reads as TGTGCCAGCAGCTTAATAGGGACAGGGGTTTTCGGGGAGACCCAGTACTTC. The full variable domain, in which reference TRBV7-3 and TRBJ2-5 provide the parts outside the CDR3, is GAGVSQTPSNKVTEKGKYVELRCDPISGHTALYWYRQSLGQGPEFLIYFQGTGAADDSGLPNDRFFAVRPEGSVSTLKIQRTERGDSAVYLCASSLIGTGVFGETQYFGPGTRLLVL.

This clonotype came up many times. The chain couples TRBV3-1 to TRBJ2-5; the D gene could be TRBD1 or TRBD2 (5 bases each). The length of the CDR3 is 14 residues. Germline CDR1 reads LGHDT; CDR2 reads YNNKEL (reference sequence). Deletions cut 4 bases from V and 2 bases from J, with 11 bases between. CDR3 in amino acids: CASSRDGGQETQYF. In nucleotides, the CDR3 is TGTGCCAGCAGCCGTGATGGGGGTCAAGAGACCCAGTACTTC.